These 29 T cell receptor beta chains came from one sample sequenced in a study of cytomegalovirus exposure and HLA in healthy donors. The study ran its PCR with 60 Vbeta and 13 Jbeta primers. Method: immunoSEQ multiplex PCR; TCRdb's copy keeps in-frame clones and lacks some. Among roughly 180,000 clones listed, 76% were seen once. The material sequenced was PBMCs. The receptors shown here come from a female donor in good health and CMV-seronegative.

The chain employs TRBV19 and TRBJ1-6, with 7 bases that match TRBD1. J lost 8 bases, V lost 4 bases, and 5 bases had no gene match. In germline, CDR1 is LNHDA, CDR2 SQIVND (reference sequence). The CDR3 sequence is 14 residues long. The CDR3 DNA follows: TGTGCCAGTAGTAGGGGACAGAGGGATTCACCCCTCCACTTT. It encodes CASSRGQRDSPLHF.

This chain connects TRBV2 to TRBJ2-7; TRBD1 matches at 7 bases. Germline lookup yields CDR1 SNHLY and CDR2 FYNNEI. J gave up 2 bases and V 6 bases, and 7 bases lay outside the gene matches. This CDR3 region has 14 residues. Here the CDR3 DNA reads TGTGCCAGCAGCTGGGGACAGCTTACCTACGAGCAGTACTTC. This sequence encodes CASSWGQLTYEQYF.

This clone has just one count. The CDR3 protein is CASSLPSRGQRGNEQFF. CDR3 bases: TGTGCCAGCAGCTTACCCAGCAGGGGGCAGCGAGGAAATGAGCAGTTCTTC. The rearrangement uses TRBV7-2 and TRBJ2-1, with 8 positions matching TRBD1. V was pared by 2 bases and J by 7 bases, with 13 bases of the junction left unmatched. The CDR3 has 17 amino acids. Germline V gene data show CDR1 as SGHTA and CDR2 as FQGNSA.

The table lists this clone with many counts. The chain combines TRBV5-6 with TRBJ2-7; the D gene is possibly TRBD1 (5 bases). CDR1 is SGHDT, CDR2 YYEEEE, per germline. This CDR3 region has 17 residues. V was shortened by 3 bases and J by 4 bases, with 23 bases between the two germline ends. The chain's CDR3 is CASSSWVGQGLGYEQYF. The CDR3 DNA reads TGTGCCAGCAGCTCTTGGGTGGGTCAGGGCTTGGGTTACGAGCAGTACTTC.

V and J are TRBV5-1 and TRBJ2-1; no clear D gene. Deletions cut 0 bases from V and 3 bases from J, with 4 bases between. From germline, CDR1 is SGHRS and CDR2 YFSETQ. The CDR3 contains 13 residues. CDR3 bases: TGCGCCAGCAGCTTGGACAACTACAATGAGCAGTTCTTC. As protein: CASSLDNYNEQFF.

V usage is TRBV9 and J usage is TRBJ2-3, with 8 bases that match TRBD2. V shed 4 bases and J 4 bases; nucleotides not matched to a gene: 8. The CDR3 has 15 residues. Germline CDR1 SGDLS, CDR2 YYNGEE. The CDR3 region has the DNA TGTGCCAGCAGCCCGGGACTAGTTGGGCCAGATACGCAGTATTTT. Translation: CASSPGLVGPDTQYF.

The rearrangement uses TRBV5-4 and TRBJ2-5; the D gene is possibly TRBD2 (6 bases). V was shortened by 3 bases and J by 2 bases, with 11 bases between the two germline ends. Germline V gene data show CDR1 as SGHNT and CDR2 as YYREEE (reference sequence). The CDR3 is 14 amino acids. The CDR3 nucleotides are TGTGCCAGCAGCTCCTCTAGCGCGCAAGAGACCCAGTACTTC. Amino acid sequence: CASSSSSAQETQYF.

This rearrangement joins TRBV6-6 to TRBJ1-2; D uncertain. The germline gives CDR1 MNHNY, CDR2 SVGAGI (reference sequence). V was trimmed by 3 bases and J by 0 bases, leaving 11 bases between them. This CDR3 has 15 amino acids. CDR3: CASSYNTRANYGYTF. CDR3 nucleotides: TGTGCCAGCAGTTATAATACGAGAGCTAACTATGGCTACACCTTC.

The CDR3 loop reads CASSLQGYEQYF. Here the CDR3 DNA reads TGTGCCAGCAGCCTACAGGGTTACGAGCAGTACTTC. V usage is TRBV7-8 and J usage is TRBJ2-5, with D possibly matching TRBD1 (6 bases). TRBJ2-7 explains the end of the DNA better; the J call may be wrong. The CDR3 sequence is 12 residues long. Germline CDR1 SGHVS, CDR2 FQNEAQ.

Here the CDR3 DNA reads TGTGCCAGCTCTCGCGAGGGCTCTTTCGGTGGCTACACCTTC. Translating it yields CASSREGSFGGYTF. V usage is TRBV25-1 and J usage is TRBJ1-2; D unresolved. The V gene lost 8 bases and the J gene lost 7 bases, with 20 bases spanning the gap. There are 14 residues in the CDR3. Germline values: CDR1 MGHDK, CDR2 SYGVNS.

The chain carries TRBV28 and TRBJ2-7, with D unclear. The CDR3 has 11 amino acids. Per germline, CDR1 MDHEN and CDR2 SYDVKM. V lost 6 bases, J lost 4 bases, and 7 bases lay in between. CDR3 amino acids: CASSPKYEQYF. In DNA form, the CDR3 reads TGTGCCAGCAGCCCCAAATACGAGCAGTACTTC.

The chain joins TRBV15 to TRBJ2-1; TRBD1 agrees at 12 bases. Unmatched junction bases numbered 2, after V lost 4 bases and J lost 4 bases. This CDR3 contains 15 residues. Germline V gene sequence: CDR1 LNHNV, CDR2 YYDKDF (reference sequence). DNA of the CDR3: TGTGCCACCAGCACGGGACAGGGGGCATACAATGAGCAGTTCTTC. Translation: CATSTGQGAYNEQFF.

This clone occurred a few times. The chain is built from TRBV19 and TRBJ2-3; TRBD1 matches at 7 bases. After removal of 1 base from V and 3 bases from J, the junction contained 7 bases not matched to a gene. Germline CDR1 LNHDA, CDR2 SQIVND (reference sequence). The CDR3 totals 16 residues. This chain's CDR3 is CASSIVGRGKTDTQYF. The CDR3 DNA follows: TGTGCCAGTAGTATAGTGGGCAGGGGGAAGACAGATACGCAGTATTTT.

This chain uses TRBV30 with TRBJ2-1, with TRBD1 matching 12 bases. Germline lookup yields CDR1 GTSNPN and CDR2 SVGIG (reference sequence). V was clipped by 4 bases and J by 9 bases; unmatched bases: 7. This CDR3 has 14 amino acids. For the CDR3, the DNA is TGTGCCTGGATAACCGGGACAGGGGGCGGTGAGCAGTTCTTC. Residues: CAWITGTGGGEQFF.

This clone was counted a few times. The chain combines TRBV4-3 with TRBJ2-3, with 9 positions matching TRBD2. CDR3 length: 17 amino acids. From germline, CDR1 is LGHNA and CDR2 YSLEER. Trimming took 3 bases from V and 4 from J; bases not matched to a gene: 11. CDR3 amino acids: CASSHAGTSLPPDTQYF. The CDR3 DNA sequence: TGCGCCAGCAGCCATGCCGGGACTAGCCTTCCTCCAGATACGCAGTATTTT.

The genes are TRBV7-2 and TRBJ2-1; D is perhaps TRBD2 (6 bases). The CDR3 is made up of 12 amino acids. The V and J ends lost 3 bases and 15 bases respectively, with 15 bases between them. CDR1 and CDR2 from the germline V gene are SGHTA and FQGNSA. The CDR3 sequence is CASSFMDYHPFF. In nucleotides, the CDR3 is TGTGCCAGCAGCTTTATGGACTACCATCCGTTCTTC.

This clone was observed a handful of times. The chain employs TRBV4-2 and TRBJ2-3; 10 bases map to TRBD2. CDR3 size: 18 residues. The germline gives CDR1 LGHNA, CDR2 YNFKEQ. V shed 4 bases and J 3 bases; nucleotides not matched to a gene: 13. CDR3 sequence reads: CASSPALAGEILTDTQYF. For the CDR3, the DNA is TGTGCCAGCAGCCCGGCCCTAGCGGGAGAAATTTTGACAGATACGCAGTATTTT.

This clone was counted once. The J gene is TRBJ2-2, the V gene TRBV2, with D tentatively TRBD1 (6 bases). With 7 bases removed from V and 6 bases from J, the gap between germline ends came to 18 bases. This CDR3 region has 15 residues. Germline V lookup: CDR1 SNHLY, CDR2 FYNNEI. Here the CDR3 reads CASKGGQFISGELFF. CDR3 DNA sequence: TGTGCCAGCAAAGGAGGACAGTTTATCTCCGGGGAGCTGTTTTTT.

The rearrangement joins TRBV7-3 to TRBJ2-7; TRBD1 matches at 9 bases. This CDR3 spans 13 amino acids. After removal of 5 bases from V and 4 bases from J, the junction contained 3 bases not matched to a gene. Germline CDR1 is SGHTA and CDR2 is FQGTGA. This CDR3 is CASSPGQGYEQYF. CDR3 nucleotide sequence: TGTGCCAGCAGCCCCGGACAGGGGTACGAGCAGTACTTC.

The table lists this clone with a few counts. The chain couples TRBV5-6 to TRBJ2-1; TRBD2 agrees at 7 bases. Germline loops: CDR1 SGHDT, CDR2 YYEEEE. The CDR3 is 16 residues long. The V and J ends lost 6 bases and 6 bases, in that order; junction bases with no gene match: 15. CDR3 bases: TGTGCCAGCACCCTGGGAACGAGACTAGCAGGCAATGAGCAGTTCTTC. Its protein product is CASTLGTRLAGNEQFF.

This CDR3 is CASSAGLAGATGELFF. CDR3 sequence (DNA): TGTGCCAGCAGCGCGGGACTAGCGGGGGCCACCGGGGAGCTGTTTTTT. The chain is built from TRBV7-6 and TRBJ2-2; 14 positions agree with TRBD2. The CDR3 has 16 amino acids. Germline-derived CDR1 and CDR2 are SGHVS and FNYEAQ. J gave up 4 bases and V 5 bases, and 3 bases lay outside the gene matches.

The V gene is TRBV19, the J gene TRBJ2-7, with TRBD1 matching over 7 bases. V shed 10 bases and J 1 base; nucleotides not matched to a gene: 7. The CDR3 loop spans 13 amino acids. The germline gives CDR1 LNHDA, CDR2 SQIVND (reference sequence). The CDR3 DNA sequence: TGTGCCACCAGACAGGGACAGTCCTACGAGCAGTACTTC. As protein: CATRQGQSYEQYF.

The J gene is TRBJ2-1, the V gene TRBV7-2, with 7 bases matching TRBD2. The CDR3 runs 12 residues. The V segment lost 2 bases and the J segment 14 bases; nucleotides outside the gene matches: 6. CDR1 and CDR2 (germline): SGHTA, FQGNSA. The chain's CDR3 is CASSLIAGGEFF. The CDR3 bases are TGTGCCAGCAGCTTAATAGCGGGTGGGGAGTTCTTC. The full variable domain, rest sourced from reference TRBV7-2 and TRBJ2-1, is GAGVSQSPSNKVTEKGKDVELRCDPISGHTALYWYRQSLGQGLEFLIYFQGNSAPDKSGLPSDRFSAERTGGSVSTLTIQRTQQEDSAVYLCASSLIAGGEFFGPGTRLTVL.

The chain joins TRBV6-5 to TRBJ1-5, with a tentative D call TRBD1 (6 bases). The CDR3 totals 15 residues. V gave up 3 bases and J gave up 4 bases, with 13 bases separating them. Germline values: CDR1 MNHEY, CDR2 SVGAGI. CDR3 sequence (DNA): TGTGCCAGCAGTTATTCCCACAGGGTTAATCAGCCCCAGCATTTT. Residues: CASSYSHRVNQPQHF.

CDR3 DNA sequence: TGTGCCACCAGCGACCGCAGGAGCGGTTCACCCCTCCACTTT. As protein: CATSDRRSGSPLHF. V gene TRBV15 combines with J gene TRBJ1-6; D not resolved. This CDR3 is 14 amino acids long. The V end lost 5 bases, the J end lost 9 bases, and 14 bases lay between the germline ends. Germline CDR1 LNHNV, CDR2 YYDKDF (reference sequence).

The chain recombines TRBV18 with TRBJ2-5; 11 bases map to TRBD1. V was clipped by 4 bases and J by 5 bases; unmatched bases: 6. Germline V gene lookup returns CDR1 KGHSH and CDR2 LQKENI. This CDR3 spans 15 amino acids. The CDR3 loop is CASSQRTGGVETQYF. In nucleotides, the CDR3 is TGTGCCAGCTCACAACGGACAGGGGGCGTCGAGACCCAGTACTTC.

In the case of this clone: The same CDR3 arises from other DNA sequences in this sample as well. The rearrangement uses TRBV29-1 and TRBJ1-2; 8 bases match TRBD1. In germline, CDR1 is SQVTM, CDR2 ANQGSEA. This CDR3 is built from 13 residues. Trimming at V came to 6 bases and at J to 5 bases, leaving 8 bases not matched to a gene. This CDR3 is CSVGTGGPYGYTF. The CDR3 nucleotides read TGCAGCGTGGGGACAGGCGGCCCATATGGCTACACCTTC.

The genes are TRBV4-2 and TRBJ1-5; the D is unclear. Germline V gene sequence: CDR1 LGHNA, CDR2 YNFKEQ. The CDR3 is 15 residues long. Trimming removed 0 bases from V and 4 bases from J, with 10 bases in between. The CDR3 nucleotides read TGTGCCAGCAGCCAAGATATTAACCGGAATCAGCCCCAGCATTTT. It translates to CASSQDINRNQPQHF.

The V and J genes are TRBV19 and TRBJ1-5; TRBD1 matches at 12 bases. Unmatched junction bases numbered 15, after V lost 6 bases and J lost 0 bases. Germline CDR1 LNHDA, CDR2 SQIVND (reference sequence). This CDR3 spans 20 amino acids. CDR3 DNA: TGTGCCAGTAGGTCTCAAAGGTGGGGACAGGGGGCGACTAGCAATCAGCCCCAGCATTTT. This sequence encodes CASRSQRWGQGATSNQPQHF.